This paragraph covers one T cell receptor (beta chain) sequence. Its cognate antigen is unknown. Clones were read by immunoSEQ multiplex PCR, and TCRdb kept only the in-frame ones, dropping some. Of some 14,000 clones in the sample, roughly 98% were seen once. CDR1 SGHRS and CDR2 YFSETQ come from the germline V gene. Trimming removed 0 bases from V and 3 bases from J, with 6 bases in between. The CDR3 consists of 14 residues. The sample comes from a study of monozygotic twins with cystic fibrosis. Study-level results: The repertoire was suggested to be naive-dominated, clonality median around 0.01.

Material: blood. The chain combines TRBV5-1 with TRBJ2-2; no definite D call. This TCR came from a girl aged 2-15 years with cystic fibrosis. CDR3 in amino acids: CASSLGVYTGELFF. The CDR3 DNA sequence: TGCGCCAGCAGCTTGGGTGTTTACACCGGGGAGCTGTTTTTT.